Below, 17 T cell receptor beta chains from the same sample are listed, as sequenced in a study of blood T cells in healthy people across ages (dated by TCRdb to 2013 to 2016). Receptors were amplified or captured by 5' RACE. Sequencing took place on an Illumina HiSeq 2500. A second PCR of roughly 7 to 11 cycles was performed with a sample-barcoded 5' primer and a J-beta primer mix. TCRdb redid the processing of the public reads, applying fastp at Q25 and MiXCR, and retained in-frame beta chains. Each CDR3 protein appears once, grouped with its most common genes and DNA. For this sample there are approximately 1.5 million distinct CDR3 sequences; 40% to 45% appear just once. The top ten clones comprise roughly 3.7% of the sample. Source material: blood. These receptors all come from a woman aged 18 to 35 in good health.

The CDR3 spells CASSLLTSGSVSYNEQYF. In nucleotides, the CDR3 is TGTGCCAGCAGTTTATTGACTAGCGGGAGCGTATCCTACAATGAGCAGTACTTC. This chain uses TRBV27 with TRBJ2-1, with 12 positions matching TRBD2. The assigned J gene may be wrong: the sequence end matches TRBJ2-7 better. The germline CDR1 and CDR2 sequences are MNHEY and SMNVEV (reference sequence). The CDR3 length is 18 residues.

The chain is built from TRBV9 and TRBJ2-2, with D possibly matching TRBD2 (6 bases). This CDR3 is built from 14 residues. V was shortened by 5 bases and J by 8 bases, with 16 bases between the two germline ends. The germline V gene encodes CDR1 SGDLS and CDR2 YYNGEE. CDR3 bases: TGTGCCAGCAGTGCGACGGGGGAGAAGGGGGAGCTGTTTTTT. Translating gives CASSATGEKGELFF.

V usage is TRBV12-3 or TRBV12-4 and J usage is TRBJ1-2; a possible D gene is TRBD1 (5 bases). Trimming pared 5 bases from V and 5 bases from J, leaving 12 bases between. CDR3 size: 13 residues. The CDR3 loop reads CASSVVAGYGYTF. CDR3 sequence (DNA): TGTGCCAGCAGTGTAGTAGCAGGGTATGGCTACACCTTC.

This clonotype was counted between two and nine times. J is TRBJ2-1 and V is TRBV29-1; 12 bases are a match to TRBD1. V lost 7 bases, J lost 8 bases, and 9 bases stayed unmatched. The CDR3 covers 14 residues. Germline assignment: CDR1 SQVTM and CDR2 ANQGSEA. CDR3 nucleotides: TGCAGCGCCCGACCGGGACAGGGGGCCGATGAGCAGTTCTTC. It is translated as CSARPGQGADEQFF.

The chain employs TRBV20-1 and TRBJ2-3; D gene ambiguous. Trimming removed 6 bases at V and 1 base at J, with 11 bases between. Looked up from germline, CDR1 is DFQATT and CDR2 is SNEGSKA (reference sequence). The CDR3 has 13 amino acids. As DNA, the CDR3 is TGCAGTGCCGAAGTGACATGCACAGATACGCAGTATTTT. Translation: CSAEVTCTDTQYF.

The genes are TRBV21-1 and TRBJ2-3; the table calls TRBD1, which could not be checked here. TRBV21-1 is noted as a pseudogene. The length of the CDR3 is 13 residues. In nucleotides, the CDR3 is TGTGCCAGCCCCAGTGGGGGGACAGATACGCAGTATTTT. Its translation: CASPSGGTDTQYF.

The V call is TRBV7-8, the J call TRBJ1-4; 8 nucleotides line up with TRBD1. With 5 bases clipped from V and 7 bases from J, the junction kept 3 bases outside the gene matches. This CDR3 is built from 13 residues. CDR1 and CDR2 (germline): SGHVS, FQNEAQ. The DNA of the CDR3 is TGTGCCAGCAGCGTGGACAGGGCTGAAAAACTGTTTTTT. Protein sequence: CASSVDRAEKLFF. Combining the CDR3 with reference TRBV7-8 and TRBJ1-4 gives the whole variable domain GAGVSQSPRYKVAKRGQDVALRCDPISGHVSLFWYQQALGQGPEFLTYFQNEAQLDKSGLPSDRFFAERPEGSVSTLKIQRTQQEDSAVYLCASSVDRAEKLFFGSGTQLSVL.

The CDR3 sequence is CSVIGRSDNEQYF. The DNA of the CDR3 is TGCAGCGTTATTGGTCGATCTGACAATGAGCAGTACTTC. The chain employs TRBV29-1 and TRBJ2-7; D remains unclear. V lost 5 bases and J lost 7, with 18 bases in between. Germline V gene data show CDR1 as SQVTM and CDR2 as ANQGSEA. CDR3 length equals 13 residues.

This clonotype was counted only a few times. The rearrangement uses TRBV6-2 or TRBV6-3 and TRBJ2-3; D unresolved. Germline lookup yields CDR1 MNHEY and CDR2 SVGEGT. The CDR3 runs 14 residues. The V end lost 2 bases, the J end lost 0 bases, and 6 bases lay between the germline ends. This chain's CDR3 is CASSYPESTDTQYF. In DNA, the CDR3 is TGTGCCAGCAGTTACCCCGAAAGCACAGATACGCAGTATTTT.

J is TRBJ2-1 and V is TRBV2; D unresolved. The germline V and J ends were trimmed by 8 bases and 4 bases, with 18 bases remaining between them. The CDR3 loop spans 15 amino acids. Germline CDR1 and CDR2: SNHLY and FYNNEI. CDR3 region: CASVSLVRGYNEQFF. As DNA, the CDR3 is TGTGCCAGCGTCTCGTTGGTCCGTGGGTACAATGAGCAGTTCTTC.

On this clonotype: Just one base apart from a much larger clone, this may be a read error. The rearrangement links TRBV29-1 to TRBJ2-5, with D possibly being TRBD1 (5 bases). The J call may not be correct, given that the DNA end is closer to TRBJ2-7. The CDR3 has 12 amino acids. Germline assignment: CDR1 SQVTM and CDR2 ANQGSEA. CDR3 nucleotides: TGCAGCGTTACAGGCAAACTCTACGAGCAGTACTTC. This codes for CSVTGKLYEQYF.

The gene calls are TRBV27 and TRBJ2-7, with D perhaps TRBD2 (7 bases). The CDR3 is made up of 13 amino acids. Trimming took off 3 bases at V and 7 bases at J, with 13 bases between the two ends. In germline, CDR1 is MNHEY, CDR2 SMNVEV (reference sequence). This chain's CDR3 is CASSLIGGEEQYF. The CDR3 nucleotides are TGTGCCAGCAGTTTGATAGGGGGGGAAGAGCAGTACTTC.

This chain uses TRBV6-5 with TRBJ2-3, with TRBD2 as a possible D gene (7 bases). The CDR3 is made up of 16 amino acids. The germline CDR1 and CDR2 sequences are MNHEY and SVGAGI. V shed 0 bases and J shed 4 bases, with 14 bases lying between them. Here the CDR3 reads CASSYSRWGGPDTQYF. DNA of the CDR3: TGTGCCAGCAGTTACTCGAGGTGGGGGGGCCCAGATACGCAGTATTTT.

The V and J genes are TRBV28 and TRBJ2-1, with unresolved D. CDR1 and CDR2 from the germline V gene are MDHEN and SYDVKM. The CDR3 has 13 amino acids. The ends were cut back, 5 bases at V and 8 bases at J, with 13 bases in the middle. Here the CDR3 DNA reads TGTGCCAGCAGTCCGATCAGTCGAGATGAGCAGTTCTTC. Protein: CASSPISRDEQFF.

This clonotype was counted a single time. This chain connects TRBV5-1 to TRBJ2-5; D is ambiguous. The J call could be wrong; TRBJ2-1 is a better fit for the DNA end. Germline values: CDR1 SGHRS, CDR2 YFSETQ. This CDR3 spans 13 amino acids. The CDR3 loop reads CASSLAAEETQFF. For the CDR3, the DNA is TGCGCCAGCAGCTTGGCGGCTGAGGAGACCCAGTTCTTC.

This clonotype occurred many times. This rearrangement joins TRBV29-1 to TRBJ2-5; perhaps TRBD2 as D (5 bases). Between the trimmed V and J ends, which lost 0 bases and 2 bases, there was a span of 10 bases. The CDR3 is 14 residues long. The germline gives CDR1 SQVTM, CDR2 ANQGSEA. CDR3 loop: CSVEDPGFQETQYF. DNA of the CDR3: TGCAGCGTTGAAGACCCGGGGTTTCAAGAGACCCAGTACTTC.

The chain uses TRBV5-1 and TRBJ2-1; possible D gene TRBD2, 7 bases. V was cut by 3 bases and J by 4 bases, with 14 bases left in between. Germline values: CDR1 SGHRS, CDR2 YFSETQ. The CDR3 extends over 15 amino acids. CDR3 in DNA: TGCGCCAGCAGCTGGGCCGGGGGGCTGTACAATGAGCAGTTCTTC. Encoded protein: CASSWAGGLYNEQFF.